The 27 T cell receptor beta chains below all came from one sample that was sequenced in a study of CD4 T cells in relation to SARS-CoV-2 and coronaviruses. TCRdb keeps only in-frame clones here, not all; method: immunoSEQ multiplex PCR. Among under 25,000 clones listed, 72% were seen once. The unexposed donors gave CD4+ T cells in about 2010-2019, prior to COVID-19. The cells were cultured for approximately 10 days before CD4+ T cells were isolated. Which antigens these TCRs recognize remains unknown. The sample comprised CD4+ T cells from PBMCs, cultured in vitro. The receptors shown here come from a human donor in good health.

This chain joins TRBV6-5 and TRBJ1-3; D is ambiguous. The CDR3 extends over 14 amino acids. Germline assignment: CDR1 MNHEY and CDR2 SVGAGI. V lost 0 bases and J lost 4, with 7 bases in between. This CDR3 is CASSYSPTGNTIYF. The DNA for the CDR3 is TGTGCCAGCAGTTACTCACCTACCGGAAACACCATATATTTT.

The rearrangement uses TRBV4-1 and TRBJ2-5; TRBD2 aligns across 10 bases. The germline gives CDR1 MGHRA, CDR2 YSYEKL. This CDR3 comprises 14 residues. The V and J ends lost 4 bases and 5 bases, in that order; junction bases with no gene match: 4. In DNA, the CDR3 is TGCGCCAGCAGCCCAGGGACTAGCGTCGAGACCCAGTACTTC. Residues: CASSPGTSVETQYF.

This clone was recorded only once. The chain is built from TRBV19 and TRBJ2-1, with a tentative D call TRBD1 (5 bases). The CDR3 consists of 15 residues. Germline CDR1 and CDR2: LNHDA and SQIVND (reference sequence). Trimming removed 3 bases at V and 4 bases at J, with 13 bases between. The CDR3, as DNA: TGTGCCAGTAGTATGAGAGGCCAGGGTTACAATGAGCAGTTCTTC. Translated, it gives CASSMRGQGYNEQFF.

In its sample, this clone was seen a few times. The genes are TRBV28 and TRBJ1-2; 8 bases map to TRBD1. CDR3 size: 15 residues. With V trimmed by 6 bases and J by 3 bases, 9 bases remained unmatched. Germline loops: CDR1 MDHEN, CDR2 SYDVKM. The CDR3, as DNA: TGTGCCAGCAGACTACATTCGGACAGGGACTATGGCTACACCTTC. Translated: CASRLHSDRDYGYTF.

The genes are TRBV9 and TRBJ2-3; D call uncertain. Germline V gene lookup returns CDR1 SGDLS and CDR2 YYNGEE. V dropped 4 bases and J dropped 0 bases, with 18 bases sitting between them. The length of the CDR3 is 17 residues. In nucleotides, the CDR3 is TGTGCCAGCAGCCTAAGGGAAGGGTGGGCTAGCACAGATACGCAGTATTTT. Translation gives CASSLREGWASTDTQYF.

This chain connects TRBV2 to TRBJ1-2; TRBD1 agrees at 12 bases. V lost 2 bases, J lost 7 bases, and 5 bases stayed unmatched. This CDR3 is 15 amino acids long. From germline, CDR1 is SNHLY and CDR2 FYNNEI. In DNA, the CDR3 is TGTGCCAGCAGTGAAAATACGGGACAGGGGGCTGGCTACACCTTC. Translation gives CASSENTGQGAGYTF.

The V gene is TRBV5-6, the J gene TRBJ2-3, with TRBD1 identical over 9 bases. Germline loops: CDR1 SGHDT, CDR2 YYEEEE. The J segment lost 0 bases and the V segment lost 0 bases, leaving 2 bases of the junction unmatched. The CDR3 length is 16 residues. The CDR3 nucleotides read TGTGCCAGCAGCTTGGGGACAGGGGATAGCACAGATACGCAGTATTTT. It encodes CASSLGTGDSTDTQYF.

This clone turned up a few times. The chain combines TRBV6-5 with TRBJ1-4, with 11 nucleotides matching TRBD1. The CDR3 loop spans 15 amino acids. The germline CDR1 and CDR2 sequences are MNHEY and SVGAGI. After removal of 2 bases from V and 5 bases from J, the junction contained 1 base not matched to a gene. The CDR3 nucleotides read TGTGCCAGCAGTTACAGGGACAGGGGGAATGAAAAACTGTTTTTT. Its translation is CASSYRDRGNEKLFF.

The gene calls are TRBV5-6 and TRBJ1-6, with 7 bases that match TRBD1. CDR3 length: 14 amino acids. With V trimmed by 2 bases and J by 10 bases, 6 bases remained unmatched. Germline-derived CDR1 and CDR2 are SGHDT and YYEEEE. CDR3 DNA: TGTGCCAGCAGCTTCGGACAGGCAAGGTCACCCCTCCACTTT. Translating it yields CASSFGQARSPLHF.

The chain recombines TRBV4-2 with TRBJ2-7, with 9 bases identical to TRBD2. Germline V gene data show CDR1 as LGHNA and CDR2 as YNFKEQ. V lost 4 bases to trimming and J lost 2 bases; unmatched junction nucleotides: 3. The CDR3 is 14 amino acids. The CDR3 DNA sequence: TGTGCCAGCAGCCCGGGCGGGAGGGCCTACGAGCAGTACTTC. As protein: CASSPGGRAYEQYF.

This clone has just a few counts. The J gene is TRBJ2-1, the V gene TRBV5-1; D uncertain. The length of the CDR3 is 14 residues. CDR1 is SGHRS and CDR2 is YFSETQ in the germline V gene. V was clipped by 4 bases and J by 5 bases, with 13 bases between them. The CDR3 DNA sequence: TGCGCCAGCAGCCCGAGAACCGGGCACAATGAGCAGTTCTTC. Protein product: CASSPRTGHNEQFF.

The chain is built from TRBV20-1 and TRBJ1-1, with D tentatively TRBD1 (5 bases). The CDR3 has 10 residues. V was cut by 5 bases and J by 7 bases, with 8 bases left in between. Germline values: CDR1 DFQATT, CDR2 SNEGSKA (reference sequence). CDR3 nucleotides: TGCAGTGCTGGGGACGGTGAAGCTTTCTTT. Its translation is CSAGDGEAFF.

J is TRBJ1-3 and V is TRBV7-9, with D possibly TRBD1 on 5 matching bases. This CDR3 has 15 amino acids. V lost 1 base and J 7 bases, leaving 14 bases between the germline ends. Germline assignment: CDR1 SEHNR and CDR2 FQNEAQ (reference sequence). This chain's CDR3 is CASSLGSGSRNTIYF. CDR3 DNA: TGTGCCAGCAGCTTAGGTTCAGGGAGTCGGAACACCATATATTTT.

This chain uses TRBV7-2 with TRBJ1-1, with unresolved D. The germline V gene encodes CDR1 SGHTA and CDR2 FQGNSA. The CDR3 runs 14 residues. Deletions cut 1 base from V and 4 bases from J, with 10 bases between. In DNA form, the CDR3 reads TGTGCCAGCAGCTTAGGAACCCCGGGCACTGAAGCTTTCTTT. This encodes CASSLGTPGTEAFF.

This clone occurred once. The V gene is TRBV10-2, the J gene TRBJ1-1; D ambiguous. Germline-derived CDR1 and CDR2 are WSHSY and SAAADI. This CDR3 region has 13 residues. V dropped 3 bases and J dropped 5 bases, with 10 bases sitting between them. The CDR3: CASSEQSRTEAFF. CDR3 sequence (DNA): TGCGCCAGCAGTGAACAGAGTAGGACTGAAGCTTTCTTT.

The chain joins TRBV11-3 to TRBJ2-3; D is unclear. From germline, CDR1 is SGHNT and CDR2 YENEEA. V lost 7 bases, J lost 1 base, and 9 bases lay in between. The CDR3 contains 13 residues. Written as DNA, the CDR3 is TGTGCCAGCAAACTAAGAGGCACAGATACGCAGTATTTT. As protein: CASKLRGTDTQYF.

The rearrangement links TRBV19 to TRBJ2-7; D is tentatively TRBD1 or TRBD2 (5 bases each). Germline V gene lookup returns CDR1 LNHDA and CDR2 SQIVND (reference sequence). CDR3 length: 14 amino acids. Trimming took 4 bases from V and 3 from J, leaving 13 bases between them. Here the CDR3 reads CASSTGIGGYEQYF. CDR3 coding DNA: TGTGCCAGTAGTACGGGTATTGGGGGCTACGAGCAGTACTTC.

In DNA form, the CDR3 reads TGTGCCAGTAGTGGGACTGGGGGGATCGGAAGCAATCAGCCCCAGCATTTT. This translates into CASSGTGGIGSNQPQHF. This chain links TRBV19 with TRBJ1-5, with D tentatively TRBD1 (5 bases). Deletions cut 5 bases from V and 1 base from J, with 18 bases between. The CDR3 sequence is 17 residues long. The germline CDR1 and CDR2 sequences are LNHDA and SQIVND (reference sequence).

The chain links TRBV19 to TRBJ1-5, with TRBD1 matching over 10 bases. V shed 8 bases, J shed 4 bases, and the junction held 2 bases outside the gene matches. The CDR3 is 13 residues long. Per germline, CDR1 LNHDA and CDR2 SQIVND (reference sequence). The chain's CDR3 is CASGTGVNQPQHF. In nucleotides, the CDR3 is TGTGCCAGTGGGACAGGGGTTAATCAGCCCCAGCATTTT.

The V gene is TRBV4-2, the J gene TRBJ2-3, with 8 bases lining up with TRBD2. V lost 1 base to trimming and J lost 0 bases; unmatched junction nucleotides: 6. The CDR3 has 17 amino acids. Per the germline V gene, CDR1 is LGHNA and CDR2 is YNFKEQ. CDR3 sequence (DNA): TGTGCCAGCAGCCAAGTCCTTCCTAGCGGGAGCACAGATACGCAGTATTTT. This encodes CASSQVLPSGSTDTQYF.

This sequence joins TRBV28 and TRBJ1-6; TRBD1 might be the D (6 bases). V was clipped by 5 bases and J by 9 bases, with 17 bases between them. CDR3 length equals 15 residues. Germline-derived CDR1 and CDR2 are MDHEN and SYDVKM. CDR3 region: CASSKRQAGGSPLHF. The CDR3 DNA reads TGTGCCAGCAGTAAACGACAGGCTGGGGGTTCACCCCTCCACTTT.

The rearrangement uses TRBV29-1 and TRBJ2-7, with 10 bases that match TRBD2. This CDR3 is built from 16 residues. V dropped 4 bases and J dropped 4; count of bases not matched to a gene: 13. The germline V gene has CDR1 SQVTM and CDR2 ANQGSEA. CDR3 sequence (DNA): TGCAGCGTTGTTCCCCATAGCGGGAGGCGAGATTACGAGCAGTACTTC. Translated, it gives CSVVPHSGRRDYEQYF.

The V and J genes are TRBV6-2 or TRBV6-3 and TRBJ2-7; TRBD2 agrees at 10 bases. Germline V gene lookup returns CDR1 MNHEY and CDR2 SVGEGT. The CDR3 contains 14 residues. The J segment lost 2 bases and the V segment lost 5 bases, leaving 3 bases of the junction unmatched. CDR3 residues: CASSRSGGAYEQYF. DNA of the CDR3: TGTGCCAGCAGTCGGAGCGGGGGGGCCTACGAGCAGTACTTC.

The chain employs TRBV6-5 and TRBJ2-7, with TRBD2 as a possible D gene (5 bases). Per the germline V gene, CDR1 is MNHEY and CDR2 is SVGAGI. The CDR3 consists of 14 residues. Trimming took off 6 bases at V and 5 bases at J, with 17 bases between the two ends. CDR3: CASSLNKPEDEQYF. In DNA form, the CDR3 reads TGTGCCAGCAGCCTAAATAAACCGGAGGACGAGCAGTACTTC.

CDR3 sequence reads: CASSLPGGTQYF. Written as DNA, the CDR3 is TGTGCCAGCAGTTTACCTGGAGGGACCCAGTACTTC. V is TRBV12-3 or TRBV12-4 and J is TRBJ2-5; D perhaps matches TRBD2 (5 bases). V was shortened by 2 bases and J by 7 bases, with 8 bases between the two germline ends. This CDR3 is built from 12 residues.

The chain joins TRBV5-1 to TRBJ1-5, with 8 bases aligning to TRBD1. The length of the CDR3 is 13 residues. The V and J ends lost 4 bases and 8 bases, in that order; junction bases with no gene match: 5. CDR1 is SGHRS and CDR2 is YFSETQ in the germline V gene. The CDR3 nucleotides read TGCGCCAGCAGCCGAGCGACAGGGGAGCCCCAGCATTTT. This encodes CASSRATGEPQHF.

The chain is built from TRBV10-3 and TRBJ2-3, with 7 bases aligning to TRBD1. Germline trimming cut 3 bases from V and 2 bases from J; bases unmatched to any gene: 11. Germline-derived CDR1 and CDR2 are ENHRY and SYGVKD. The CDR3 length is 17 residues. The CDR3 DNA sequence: TGTGCCATCAGTGATCCCCCGGGACAGAAAGACACAGATACGCAGTATTTT. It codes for CAISDPPGQKDTDTQYF.